This TCR beta chain was found in a study of beta chain features in type 1 diabetes. Study as a whole: Cell yields, gender and age were comparable in patients and healthy donors. Study-wide results and limits: There was a moderate but significant shortening of TCRB CDR3s in all four CD4+ subsets of Type 1 diabetes patients. VDJ junctions from patients with type 1 diabetes contained fewer insertions and more deletions.

Of the isolated RNA, all was reverse transcribed, and so the sequenced material was expressed TCRB transcripts. The assay was immunoSEQ multiplex PCR, and TCRdb's table has in-frame clones only and misses some. The profile covers 500,000 to 650,000 clones, with around 11% appearing a single time and over 0.1% taken by the ten largest. CDR1 is SGHRS and CDR2 is YFSETQ in the germline V gene. This CDR3 spans 14 amino acids. V shed 2 bases and J shed 4 bases, with 10 bases lying between them. A word on this clone: What it binds is not known.

The J gene is TRBJ1-5, the V gene TRBV5-1; TRBD1 might be the D (5 bases). The sequence came from a man aged 25-45 years with type 1 diabetes. Source material: naive CD4+ T cells from blood. In nucleotides, the CDR3 is TGCGCCAGCAGCTTAGGAGGGGAAAATCAGCCCCAGCATTTT. It specifies CASSLGGENQPQHF.